Shown below are 23 T cell receptor beta chains from a single sample sequenced in a study of blood T cell repertoires in COVID-19. Using immunoSEQ multiplex PCR, the repertoire was profiled, and TCRdb retains in-frame clones only, with some absent. The table has approximately 97,000 clones, 60% to 80% seen once. What was sequenced was peripheral blood. These receptors were collected from a man aged 55 to 69 with active or convalescent COVID-19.

The chain recombines TRBV19 with TRBJ2-1, with 9 bases aligning to TRBD2. V was clipped by 5 bases and J by 0 bases; unmatched bases: 17. Germline V gene lookup returns CDR1 LNHDA and CDR2 SQIVND (reference sequence). The CDR3 has 20 residues. CDR3 coding DNA: TGTGCCAGTAGTTCTCGACTAGCGGCTGGCCAACCGAGCTCCTACAATGAGCAGTTCTTC. This codes for CASSSRLAAGQPSSYNEQFF.

The chain recombines TRBV2 with TRBJ1-4, with 9 bases lining up with TRBD1. Germline CDR1 and CDR2: SNHLY and FYNNEI. This CDR3 is 15 amino acids long. The V gene end was trimmed by 7 bases and the J gene end by 7 bases; junction bases not matched to a gene: 10. The CDR3 protein is CASKGQGIYFEKLFF. In DNA form, the CDR3 reads TGTGCCAGCAAGGGACAGGGAATATATTTTGAAAAACTGTTTTTT.

This chain uses TRBV10-2 with TRBJ2-1; weak D call: TRBD1 (6 bases). The CDR3 loop spans 12 amino acids. Germline assignment: CDR1 WSHSY and CDR2 SAAADI. Trimming removed 1 base at V and 11 bases at J, with 9 bases between. CDR3 DNA sequence: TGCGCCAGCAGTGAGTGGGGGCCCCAGCAGTTCTTC. This codes for CASSEWGPQQFF.

This clone came up a few times. CDR3 residues: CASSGPGTSGRVGELFF. CDR3 in DNA: TGTGCCAGCAGCGGTCCCGGGACTAGCGGGAGAGTCGGGGAGCTGTTTTTT. This chain uses TRBV5-6 with TRBJ2-2; 14 bases are a match to TRBD2. The junction had 9 bases not matched to a gene; V was cut back by 4 bases and J by 7 bases. From germline, CDR1 is SGHDT and CDR2 YYEEEE. The CDR3 length is 17 residues.

There are a few counts of this clone. The chain uses TRBV2 and TRBJ2-5, with D perhaps matching TRBD2 (5 bases). The CDR3 has 15 amino acids. From germline, CDR1 is SNHLY and CDR2 FYNNEI. The ends were cut back, 0 bases at V and 5 bases at J, with 13 bases in the middle. For the CDR3, the DNA is TGTGCCAGCAGTGAAGCGTGGCCATCGGGGGAGACCCAGTACTTC. Translation: CASSEAWPSGETQYF. Looking up the rest from reference TRBV2 and TRBJ2-5 gives the full variable domain: EPEVTQTPSHQVTQMGQEVILRCVPISNHLYFYWYRQILGQKVEFLVSFYNNEISEKSEIFDDQFSVERPDGSNFTLKIRSTKLEDSAMYFCASSEAWPSGETQYFGPGTRLLVL.

This clone was found once. This rearrangement joins TRBV7-9 to TRBJ2-1, with TRBD1 matching 9 bases. The J segment lost 3 bases and the V segment lost 5 bases, leaving 5 bases of the junction unmatched. There are 15 residues in the CDR3. Germline lookup yields CDR1 SEHNR and CDR2 FQNEAQ (reference sequence). Here the CDR3 reads CASSPRQGVYNEQFF. CDR3 nucleotide sequence: TGTGCCAGCAGCCCCAGACAGGGGGTCTACAATGAGCAGTTCTTC.

V and J are TRBV28 and TRBJ2-3; 8 positions match TRBD2. J gave up 4 bases and V 1 base, and 4 bases lay outside the gene matches. CDR3 size: 15 residues. CDR1 and CDR2 (germline): MDHEN, SYDVKM. CDR3 bases: TGTGCCAGCAGTTTATACGCGGGAGGATCAGATACGCAGTATTTT. The encoded protein is CASSLYAGGSDTQYF.

V usage is TRBV29-1 and J usage is TRBJ2-1, with 8 positions matching TRBD2. Per germline, CDR1 SQVTM and CDR2 ANQGSEA. Losses at the gene ends were 8 bases for V and 0 bases for J; bases not matched to a gene: 6. The CDR3 is 14 residues long. The CDR3 region has the DNA TGCAGCATTACTAGCGGACACTCCTACAATGAGCAGTTCTTC. Its protein product is CSITSGHSYNEQFF.

This clone was seen more than once but under ten times. The chain carries TRBV5-4 and TRBJ2-2; 8 bases agree with TRBD1. The CDR3 totals 15 residues. CDR1 and CDR2 (germline): SGHNT, YYREEE (reference sequence). V shed 2 bases and J 5 bases; nucleotides not matched to a gene: 5. CDR3 residues: CASSFRGQGTGELFF. In nucleotides, the CDR3 is TGTGCCAGCAGCTTCAGGGGGCAAGGGACCGGGGAGCTGTTTTTT.

This clone was detected once. J is TRBJ2-7 and V is TRBV7-2; the D gene is possibly TRBD1 (5 bases). The germline V gene has CDR1 SGHTA and CDR2 FQGNSA. Trimming stripped 5 bases from V and 3 bases from J, with 17 bases between. CDR3 size: 15 residues. This chain's CDR3 is CASSPSDNPIYEQYV. In nucleotides, the CDR3 is TGTGCCAGCAGCCCATCGGACAACCCTATCTACGAGCAGTACGTC.

This clone was seen once. The chain has TRBV15 and TRBJ1-1; TRBD1 matches 8 bases. The germline V gene encodes CDR1 LNHNV and CDR2 YYDKDF (reference sequence). Unmatched junction bases numbered 5, after V lost 3 bases and J lost 5 bases. CDR3 length equals 14 residues. The CDR3 bases are TGTGCCACCAGCAGGGACAGGGTGGGGACTGAAGCTTTCTTT. As protein: CATSRDRVGTEAFF.

There are many counts of this clone. The chain uses TRBV7-9 and TRBJ1-2; 7 bases are shared with TRBD1. With V trimmed by 7 bases and J by 2 bases, 4 bases remained unmatched. Germline V CDR1 and CDR2: SEHNR, FQNEAQ (reference sequence). CDR3 size: 13 residues. Here the CDR3 reads CASTPTGNYGYTF. In nucleotides, the CDR3 is TGTGCCAGCACCCCGACAGGGAACTATGGCTACACCTTC.

CDR3 sequence: CASSRELAPTETQYF. DNA for the CDR3: TGCGCCAGCAGCCGCGAACTAGCGCCGACAGAGACCCAGTACTTC. This chain joins TRBV4-3 and TRBJ2-5; TRBD2 aligns across 7 bases. The CDR3 extends over 15 amino acids. Looked up from germline, CDR1 is LGHNA and CDR2 is YSLEER. V gave up 4 bases and J gave up 4 bases; unmatched junction bases: 9.

The chain has TRBV6-1 and TRBJ2-2; 8 bases are a match to TRBD1. V lost 3 bases and J lost 7; bases outside the gene matches: 10. The germline gives CDR1 MNHNS, CDR2 SASEGT. The CDR3 contains 16 residues. In DNA form, the CDR3 reads TGTGCCAGCAGTGATATGGCAGGGGGCGGCGGCGGGGAGCTGTTTTTT. Translation: CASSDMAGGGGGELFF.

This sequence joins TRBV4-2 and TRBJ1-3; D uncertain. Germline V lookup: CDR1 LGHNA, CDR2 YNFKEQ. V lost 0 bases to trimming and J lost 0 bases, with 9 bases between them. The CDR3 runs 16 residues. Here the CDR3 DNA reads TGTGCCAGCAGCCAAGATCTGGCCAGCTCTGGAAACACCATATATTTT. Translated: CASSQDLASSGNTIYF.

The chain joins TRBV27 to TRBJ2-7; weak D call: TRBD2 (6 bases). The V gene's germline CDR1 is MNHEY and CDR2 SMNVEV (reference sequence). The CDR3 loop spans 14 amino acids. The V gene lost 5 bases and the J gene lost 2 bases, with 13 bases spanning the gap. CDR3 nucleotide sequence: TGTGCCAGCAGTACCAGCGGGCCTACCTACGAGCAGTACTTC. Translating it yields CASSTSGPTYEQYF.

The chain employs TRBV27 and TRBJ2-7; tentative D call: TRBD1 (5 bases). Per germline, CDR1 MNHEY and CDR2 SMNVEV (reference sequence). There are 13 residues in the CDR3. V lost 5 bases and J lost 2, with 10 bases in between. The CDR3 here is CASSMTATYEQYF. In DNA form, the CDR3 reads TGTGCCAGCAGTATGACAGCTACCTACGAGCAGTACTTC.

The chain employs TRBV3-1 (or the pseudogene TRBV3-2) and TRBJ2-7, with a possible D match to TRBD2 (7 bases). This CDR3 has 17 amino acids. The V gene lost 1 base and the J gene lost 3 bases, with 19 bases spanning the gap. The germline V gene encodes CDR1 LGHDT and CDR2 YNNKEL (reference sequence). CDR3 region: CASSQGGARGRVYEQYV. CDR3 in DNA: TGTGCCAGCAGCCAAGGGGGGGCTCGCGGGAGAGTCTACGAGCAGTACGTC.

This clone is medium-sized in the sample. J is TRBJ2-6 and V is TRBV5-1, with TRBD1 matching over 9 bases. In germline, CDR1 is SGHRS, CDR2 YFSETQ. The ends lost 3 bases at V and 0 bases at J; junction bases unmatched: 4. The CDR3 is 17 amino acids. The CDR3 loop is CASSSGQGFSGANVLTF. Written as DNA, the CDR3 is TGCGCCAGCAGCTCGGGACAGGGCTTCTCTGGGGCCAACGTCCTGACTTTC.

The chain is built from TRBV7-8 and TRBJ2-5; TRBD2 matches at 9 bases. The CDR3 totals 16 residues. Germline CDR1 is SGHVS and CDR2 is FQNEAQ. Germline trimming cut 5 bases from V and 3 bases from J; bases unmatched to any gene: 10. The DNA of the CDR3 is TGTGCCAGCAGCGTCACGGGACTAGCTTTCGAAGAGACCCAGTACTTC. This codes for CASSVTGLAFEETQYF.

Written as DNA, the CDR3 is TGCGCCAGCAGCTTGACAGGGGTCAGGACTGAAGCTTTCTTT. It encodes CASSLTGVRTEAFF. The gene calls are TRBV5-1 and TRBJ1-1; TRBD1 agrees at 7 bases. Germline CDR1 SGHRS, CDR2 YFSETQ. Losses at the gene ends were 1 base for V and 5 bases for J; bases not matched to a gene: 5. The CDR3 is 14 amino acids.

Ten or more counts support this clone. This chain connects TRBV2 to TRBJ2-7, with 14 bases matching TRBD2. Germline loops: CDR1 SNHLY, CDR2 FYNNEI. The ends lost 11 bases at V and 6 bases at J; junction bases unmatched: 3. The CDR3 has 12 residues. Here the CDR3 DNA reads TGTGCCGGAGGACTAGCGGGAGGCGAGCAGTACTTC. Translating gives CAGGLAGGEQYF.

The chain recombines TRBV6-5 with TRBJ2-2; 8 bases match TRBD1. Trimming removed 5 bases from V and 5 bases from J; junction bases left unmatched: 4. The CDR3 runs 14 residues. Germline V gene sequence: CDR1 MNHEY, CDR2 SVGAGI. The CDR3 loop is CASSLDRGTGELFF. The CDR3 DNA sequence: TGTGCCAGCAGTCTAGACAGGGGAACCGGGGAGCTGTTTTTT.